This T cell receptor beta chain was identified during a study of cytomegalovirus exposure and HLA in healthy donors. Findings and caveats of the study: Rarity characterized most TCR sequences, yet some public TCRs appeared in many donors. Under in vitro conditions, a few CMV-associated chains were confirmed as specific for CMV antigens. A list of approximately 160 TCR beta chains associated with cytomegalovirus was given.

TCRdb's table, derived via immunoSEQ multiplex PCR, lists solely in-frame clones and lacks some. The sample has 90,000 to 120,000 clones; approximately 94% are singletons. The donors were part of the 120-subject validation cohort, which stood apart from the roughly 680-subject first cohort. CDR3 length: 15 residues. In germline, CDR1 is KGHSH, CDR2 LQKENI. Trimming took off 3 bases at V and 3 bases at J, with 11 bases between the two ends. Concerning this clone: No antigen is known for it.

The V gene is TRBV18, the J gene TRBJ1-4; D perhaps matches TRBD1 (6 bases). The clonotype was recovered from a woman between 18 and 30 years old in good health and CMV-seronegative. The sequenced sample was PBMCs. The CDR3 coding sequence is TGTGCCAGCTCACCTCCACAGGGTGCTAATGAAAAACTGTTTTTT. Its translation: CASSPPQGANEKLFF.